The rows below give T cell receptor beta chains drawn from one sample of a study of Graves' ophthalmopathy and Graves' hyperthyroidism. One entry per CDR3 protein results from TCRdb running MiXCR on the multiplex PCR reads. The table shows around 1.1 million distinct CDR3 sequences, with about 38% occurring only once. Sequenced material: peripheral blood or thyroid tissue (not recorded which). These receptors were collected from an adult man with Graves' hyperthyroidism. Both conserved end residues are part of each CDR3. Each record gives: D gene, V gene, J gene, clone size, CDR3 protein, CDR3 DNA. The D gene is left open where the match is weak. Only part of the rows carry a size: once, few, many, or a class if the clone is expanded.

TRBD2	TRBV4-3	TRBJ2-7	-	CASSQGPSLRGISYEQYF	TGCGCCAGCAGCCAAGGGCCGTCCTTGCGGGGGATCTCCTACGAGCAGTACTTC
TRBD1	TRBV2	TRBJ1-2	few	CASRGDRVGDGYTF	TGTGCCAGCAGAGGGGACAGGGTAGGAGACGGCTACACCTTC
-	TRBV7-8	TRBJ2-7	few	CASSLPTGPLDEQYF	TGTGCCAGCAGCTTACCTACAGGACCCTTAGACGAGCAGTACTTC
-	TRBV5-8	TRBJ1-4	many	CASSEGHREKLFF	TGTGCCAGCAGCGAGGGACATCGAGAAAAACTGTTTTTT
-	TRBV25-1	TRBJ1-4	many	CASSERGAREKLFF	TGTGCCAGCAGTGAAAGGGGGGCCCGTGAAAAACTGTTTTTT
-	TRBV5-1	TRBJ2-2	many	CASGRTTGGELFF	TGCGCCAGCGGGCGGACTACAGGAGGGGAGCTGTTTTTT
TRBD1	TRBV10-3	TRBJ2-5	few	CAAGQQGVETQYF	TGTGCCGCCGGACAACAGGGGGTGGAGACCCAGTACTTC
-	TRBV29-1	TRBJ2-7	-	CSVLGGIHRGGGPNYEQYF	TGCAGCGTTCTTGGAGGGATCCACCGAGGGGGGGGACCCAACTACGAGCAGTACTTC
TRBD1	TRBV14	TRBJ1-6	many	CASSRGQGNNSPLHF	TGTGCCAGCAGCCGCGGACAGGGGAATAATTCACCCCTCCACTTT
-	TRBV14	TRBJ1-1	many	CASSQGLMAFF	TGTGCCAGCAGCCAAGGTTTAATGGCTTTCTTT
TRBD1	TRBV2	TRBJ2-6	-	CASRGNRDRFSGANVLTF	TGTGCCAGCAGGGGAAACCGGGACAGATTCTCTGGGGCCAACGTCCTGACTTTC
-	TRBV11-2	TRBJ1-2	-	CASSLGNPYGYTF	TGTGCCAGCAGCTTAGGCAACCCGTATGGCTACACCTTC
-	TRBV12-3/TRBV12-4	TRBJ2-2	-	CASSHQGELFF	TGTGCCAGCAGTCATCAGGGGGAGCTGTTTTTT
-	TRBV15	TRBJ2-5	-	CATSRHHAGLGQETQYF	TGTGCCACCAGCAGACATCACGCGGGGTTGGGGCAAGAGACCCAGTACTTC
-	TRBV29-1	TRBJ2-7	many	CSVQGPLLGGGTYEQYF	TGCAGCGTCCAAGGGCCCCTGTTAGGCGGTGGGACCTACGAGCAGTACTTC
-	TRBV11-2	TRBJ2-7	many	CASSPRTLYEQYF	TGTGCCAGCAGCCCCCGAACCCTCTACGAGCAGTACTTC
TRBD1	TRBV4-3	TRBJ2-7	-	CASSDRDGEQYF	TGCGCCAGCAGCGACAGGGATGGGGAGCAGTACTTC
TRBD1	TRBV9	TRBJ1-2	many	CASSVGQGANYGYTF	TGTGCCAGCAGCGTAGGTCAGGGGGCCAACTATGGCTACACCTTC
TRBD1	TRBV24-1	TRBJ2-2	few	CATSDHRTGFTNTGELFF	TGTGCCACCAGTGACCATCGGACAGGCTTCACGAACACCGGGGAGCTGTTTTTT
-	TRBV7-3	TRBJ1-1	once	CASSFRPNIEAFF	TGTGCCAGCAGCTTTAGGCCGAACATTGAAGCTTTCTTT
-	TRBV7-9	TRBJ2-7	many	CASSSSGMPYEQYF	TGTGCCAGCAGCTCTTCAGGGATGCCCTACGAGCAGTACTTC
TRBD2	TRBV9	TRBJ2-7	many	CASSVGGRAPHEQYF	TGTGCCAGCAGCGTAGGGGGGAGGGCTCCCCACGAGCAGTACTTC
TRBD2	TRBV20-1	TRBJ2-5	-	CSASPVAGVVRAQYF	TGCAGTGCTAGTCCCGTAGCGGGAGTGGTTCGGGCCCAGTACTTC
-	TRBV20-1	TRBJ2-7	-	CSGNPHSYEQYF	TGCAGTGGAAACCCGCATTCTTACGAGCAGTACTTC
-	TRBV29-1	TRBJ1-2	many	CSVDLASANYGYTF	TGCAGCGTTGATCTTGCCTCAGCTAACTATGGCTACACCTTC
TRBD2	TRBV2	TRBJ2-5	-	CASSGLLATEETQYF	TGTGCCAGCAGTGGGCTACTAGCGACGGAAGAGACCCAGTACTTC
-	TRBV29-1	TRBJ2-6	few	CSVEAQGANVLTF	TGCAGCGTTGAGGCTCAGGGGGCCAACGTCCTGACTTTC
TRBD1	TRBV4-1	TRBJ1-2	many	CASSQADRESYGYTF	TGCGCCAGCAGCCAAGCCGACAGGGAATCTTATGGCTACACCTTC
-	TRBV20-1	TRBJ2-2	-	CSARDSPIPTGWRAGELFF	TGCAGTGCTAGAGATTCCCCTATACCCACCGGGTGGAGAGCCGGGGAGCTGTTTTTT
-	TRBV11-2	TRBJ2-5	-	CASTAIVGPKGTQYF	TGTGCCAGCACTGCAATCGTGGGGCCTAAAGGGACCCAGTACTTC
TRBD2	TRBV28	TRBJ2-7	-	CASTSGSYAYEQYF	TGTGCCAGCACAAGCGGGAGTTACGCCTACGAGCAGTACTTC
-	TRBV11-2	TRBJ2-7	many	CASSSPAEQYF	TGTGCCAGCAGCTCACCCGCGGAGCAGTACTTC
-	TRBV19	TRBJ1-1	many	CASSIPPAGNTEAFF	TGTGCCAGTAGTATCCCGCCGGCAGGGAACACTGAAGCTTTCTTT
TRBD1	TRBV15	TRBJ1-2	-	CATSSAKLGTGRRGYTF	TGTGCCACCAGCAGTGCTAAACTTGGGACAGGTCGTCGAGGCTACACCTTC
TRBD1	TRBV7-9	TRBJ2-7	-	CASRRQGARGSGTGYEQYF	TGTGCCAGCAGGAGACAGGGGGCGCGGGGTAGCGGGACCGGATACGAGCAGTACTTC
-	TRBV9	TRBJ1-4	-	CASSVDGRTEKLFF	TGTGCCAGCAGCGTAGACGGAAGGACTGAAAAACTGTTTTTT
TRBD2	TRBV4-3	TRBJ2-5	-	CASSQEGAGQAETQYF	TGCGCCAGCAGCCAAGAAGGAGCGGGGCAGGCGGAGACCCAGTACTTC
TRBD2	TRBV4-3	TRBJ2-7	many	CASSQDQASGRAYEQYF	TGCGCCAGCAGCCAAGATCAGGCTAGCGGGAGGGCCTACGAGCAGTACTTC
-	TRBV11-2	TRBJ1-4	-	CASSPRNREKLFF	TGTGCCAGCAGCCCCAGGAACCGGGAAAAACTGTTTTTT
TRBD1	TRBV20-1	TRBJ1-1	-	CSASGQGDTEAFF	TGCAGTGCCTCGGGACAGGGGGACACTGAAGCTTTCTTT
TRBD1	TRBV15	TRBJ2-7	many	CATSREDRPAGEQYF	TGTGCCACCAGCAGAGAGGACAGGCCGGCTGGCGAGCAGTACTTC
-	TRBV20-1	TRBJ2-5	many	CSARAGQQETQYF	TGCAGTGCAAGAGCGGGACAGCAAGAGACCCAGTACTTC
TRBD1	TRBV10-3	TRBJ2-7	many	CAISESGTGFHEQYF	TGTGCCATCAGTGAGTCAGGGACAGGGTTCCACGAGCAGTACTTC
TRBD1	TRBV7-9	TRBJ2-3	few	CASSWDRTSTDTQYF	TGTGCCAGCAGCTGGGACAGAACTAGCACAGATACGCAGTATTTT
-	TRBV19	TRBJ2-2	-	CASSIGVDGELFF	TGTGCCAGTAGTATCGGGGTCGACGGGGAGCTGTTTTTT
TRBD2	TRBV7-9	TRBJ2-2	-	CASSHKRLAGGPVAGELFF	TGTGCCAGCAGCCATAAAAGACTAGCGGGAGGGCCTGTTGCCGGGGAGCTGTTTTTT